This record looks at one TCR beta chain sequence and its context. Its antigen is not identified. The germline V gene has CDR1 SEHNR and CDR2 FQNEAQ (reference sequence). This CDR3 contains 14 residues. The germline V and J ends were trimmed by 2 bases and 12 bases, with 16 bases remaining between them. Clones were read by immunoSEQ multiplex PCR, and TCRdb kept only the in-frame ones, dropping some. This sample has around 350,000 clones, with approximately 90% found just once. The record originates from a study of Ad26.COV2.S vaccination and SARS-CoV-2 variants. The study's findings and limits: The TCR breadth and depth analyses may have produced an underestimate of total T cell responses. Considerable breadth of spike-specific CD8+ and CD4+ T cell responses has reportedly been documented following vaccination. It was found that vaccine and placebo recipients had similar non-spike TCR breadth.

This rearrangement joins TRBV7-9 to TRBJ1-4, with no clear D. The sequenced sample was peripheral blood, obtained after recovery from COVID-19. The TCR sequence derives from a human donor who had recovered from COVID-19. CDR3 sequence reads: CASSLIAREAELFF. CDR3 nucleotides: TGTGCCAGCAGCTTAATAGCTCGGGAAGCGGAACTGTTTTTT. Variable domain in full (rest from reference TRBV7-9 and TRBJ1-4): DTGVSQNPRHKITKRGQNVTFRCDPISEHNRLYWYRQTLGQGPEFLTYFQNEAQLEKSRLLSDRFSAERPKGSFSTLEIQRTEQGDSAMYLCASSLIAREAELFFGSGTQLSVL.